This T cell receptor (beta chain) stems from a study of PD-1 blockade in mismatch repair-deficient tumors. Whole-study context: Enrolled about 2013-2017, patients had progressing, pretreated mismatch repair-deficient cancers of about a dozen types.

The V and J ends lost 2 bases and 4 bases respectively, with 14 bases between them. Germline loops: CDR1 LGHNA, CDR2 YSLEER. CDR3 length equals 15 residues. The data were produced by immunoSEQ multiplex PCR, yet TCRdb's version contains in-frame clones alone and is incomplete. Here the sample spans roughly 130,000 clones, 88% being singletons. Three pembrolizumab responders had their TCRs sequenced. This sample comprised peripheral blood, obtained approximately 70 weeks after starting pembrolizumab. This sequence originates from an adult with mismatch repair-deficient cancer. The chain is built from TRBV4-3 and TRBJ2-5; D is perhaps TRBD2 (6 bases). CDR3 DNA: TGCGCCAGCAGCCAATTTGTCGGAGCGGGAGAGACCCAGTACTTC. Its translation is CASSQFVGAGETQYF.